This T cell receptor (beta chain) appears in the sequencing data of a study of control samples from healthy donors and cancer patients. This table comes from immunoSEQ multiplex PCR, and its TCRdb copy is limited to in-frame clones, with some not included. The sample shows over 10,000 clones, 85% to 95% of them seen only once. J was trimmed by 6 bases and V by 5 bases; bases with no gene match: 5. The CDR3 spans 14 residues. In germline, CDR1 is MDHEN, CDR2 SYDVKM. Sequenced material: PBMCs. The chain combines TRBV28 with TRBJ1-1; TRBD1 aligns across 11 bases. The clonotype originates from a man at least 80 years old with lung cancer. CDR3 DNA sequence: TGTGCCAGCAGTACGGGACAGGGGGGCCCTGAAGCTTTCTTT. It codes for CASSTGQGGPEAFF.